These 15 T cell receptor beta chains were all obtained from the same sample, sequenced in a study of OX40 agonist ivuxolimab in advanced cancers. Some clones are missing from TCRdb's copy, which holds only in-frame ones; the method was immunoSEQ multiplex PCR. The profile shows about 84,000 clones, more than 80% of them singletons. The material was CD4+ or CD8+ T cells sorted from blood, obtained in a trial of the OX40 agonist ivuxolimab. Source of these receptors: an adult with an advanced solid tumor such as melanoma, head and neck, liver or kidney cancer.

As DNA, the CDR3 is TGTGCCAGCAGTCCCGGAGGGGTCCAAGAGACCCAGTACTTC. This sequence encodes CASSPGGVQETQYF. The chain joins TRBV27 to TRBJ2-5; D is perhaps TRBD2 (6 bases). The CDR3 is made up of 14 amino acids. Looked up from germline, CDR1 is MNHEY and CDR2 is SMNVEV (reference sequence). The ends were cut back, 5 bases at V and 1 base at J, with 11 bases in the middle.

This chain links TRBV19 with TRBJ1-2; the match to TRBD1 covers 7 bases. Germline CDR1 reads LNHDA; CDR2 reads SQIVND (reference sequence). The CDR3 totals 11 residues. The V and J ends lost 9 bases and 8 bases, in that order; junction bases with no gene match: 6. In DNA form, the CDR3 reads TGTGCCAGCCAACAGGGGAGAGGCTACACCTTC. Its protein is CASQQGRGYTF.

The rearrangement joins TRBV7-9 to TRBJ1-5; 7 bases are shared with TRBD1. Trimming removed 4 bases from V and 1 base from J; junction bases left unmatched: 4. Germline CDR1 is SEHNR and CDR2 is FQNEAQ (reference sequence). The CDR3 contains 15 residues. The CDR3 nucleotides are TGTGCCAGCAGCTCGGACAGGCTAAGCAATCAGCCCCAGCATTTT. This sequence encodes CASSSDRLSNQPQHF.

The V call is TRBV19, the J call TRBJ1-2; 7 nucleotides align to TRBD1. V lost 5 bases to trimming and J lost 6 bases; unmatched junction nucleotides: 15. This CDR3 has 16 residues. Germline values: CDR1 LNHDA, CDR2 SQIVND (reference sequence). The CDR3 protein is CASSPYPDRRGDGYTF. CDR3 DNA: TGTGCCAGTAGTCCCTACCCGGACAGGCGAGGAGATGGCTACACCTTC.

This chain joins TRBV28 and TRBJ2-7, with D possibly TRBD1 on 6 matching bases. The V end was cut by 8 bases, the J end by 3 bases, with 8 bases between. Per germline, CDR1 MDHEN and CDR2 SYDVKM. This CDR3 region has 11 residues. CDR3 coding DNA: TGTGCCAGCGGGGGCGGCTACGAGCAGTACTTC. Protein sequence: CASGGGYEQYF.

This chain links TRBV28 with TRBJ1-2, with D hard to call. The length of the CDR3 is 14 residues. Germline V CDR1 and CDR2: MDHEN, SYDVKM. Deletions cut 4 bases from V and 4 bases from J, with 13 bases between. CDR3 residues: CASSWPRGLYGYTF. For the CDR3, the DNA is TGTGCCAGCAGTTGGCCACGTGGCCTCTATGGCTACACCTTC.

This clone was seen only once. The genes are TRBV7-9 and TRBJ2-3, with 7 bases fitting TRBD1. V lost 1 base, J lost 3 bases, and 4 bases stayed unmatched. The CDR3 is 15 amino acids. CDR1 SEHNR and CDR2 FQNEAQ come from the germline V gene (reference sequence). CDR3 nucleotides: TGTGCCAGCAGCTTAGAAGGGGGCAGGACAGATACGCAGTATTTT. Translated: CASSLEGGRTDTQYF.

V gene TRBV5-8 combines with J gene TRBJ1-6, with TRBD1 matching 7 bases. The CDR3 is 14 residues long. The trim removed 5 bases at V and 11 bases at J, leaving 10 bases unmatched. The germline V gene encodes CDR1 SGHTS and CDR2 YDEGEE. The chain's CDR3 is CASSLPGQMTPLHF. The CDR3 DNA reads as TGTGCCAGCAGTCTCCCGGGACAGATGACACCCCTCCACTTT.

The chain combines TRBV28 with TRBJ1-4; 7 positions agree with TRBD1. V dropped 4 bases and J dropped 7; count of bases not matched to a gene: 9. The CDR3 consists of 15 residues. Germline CDR1 and CDR2: MDHEN and SYDVKM. CDR3 sequence (DNA): TGTGCCAGCAGTTCCTTCGGACAGGAGGGTGAAAAACTGTTTTTT. Its translation is CASSSFGQEGEKLFF.

Worth noting for this clone: The junction departs from the called germline gene at one end, perhaps through a read error. The chain uses TRBV10-3 and TRBJ2-1; D is possibly TRBD2 (6 bases). The CDR3 runs 12 residues. Germline-derived CDR1 and CDR2 are ENHRY and SYGVKD. In DNA form, the CDR3 reads TGTGCCATCAGCAGGAACATAGCGGAGCGGTTCTTC. Protein sequence: CAISRNIAERFF.

The chain recombines TRBV4-1 with TRBJ2-7, with TRBD1 identical over 7 bases. This CDR3 comprises 15 residues. The germline V gene has CDR1 MGHRA and CDR2 YSYEKL. J was trimmed by 3 bases and V by 2 bases; bases with no gene match: 7. CDR3: CASSQPGQRRYEQYF. DNA for the CDR3: TGCGCCAGCAGCCAACCGGGACAGAGACGCTACGAGCAGTACTTC.

The chain recombines TRBV30 with TRBJ1-3; D not resolved. The CDR3 runs 12 residues. V was trimmed by 5 bases and J by 1 base, leaving 6 bases between them. Germline V CDR1 and CDR2: GTSNPN, SVGIG (reference sequence). DNA of the CDR3: TGTGCCTGGCAAGGTTCTGGAAACACCATATATTTT. It translates to CAWQGSGNTIYF.

The V gene is TRBV4-2, the J gene TRBJ2-3, with 10 bases that match TRBD2. This CDR3 spans 18 amino acids. Germline lookup yields CDR1 LGHNA and CDR2 YNFKEQ. Unmatched junction bases numbered 9, after V lost 0 bases and J lost 3 bases. The CDR3 spells CASSQDPTSAGGTDTQYF. The CDR3 coding sequence is TGTGCCAGCAGCCAAGATCCCACCTCAGCGGGGGGGACAGATACGCAGTATTTT.

The rearrangement links TRBV30 to TRBJ2-3, with TRBD1 matching 7 bases. The CDR3 extends over 15 amino acids. Germline lookup yields CDR1 GTSNPN and CDR2 SVGIG (reference sequence). J gave up 5 bases and V 0 bases, and 8 bases lay outside the gene matches. The chain's CDR3 is CAWSVKGAGGDTQYF. In DNA form, the CDR3 reads TGTGCCTGGAGTGTAAAGGGGGCTGGTGGAGATACGCAGTATTTT.

The genes are TRBV7-9 and TRBJ2-3, with 12 bases that match TRBD2. The CDR3 is 15 amino acids. Trimming at V came to 2 bases and at J to 3 bases, leaving 0 bases not matched to a gene. Germline V gene lookup returns CDR1 SEHNR and CDR2 FQNEAQ (reference sequence). The chain's CDR3 is CASSLTSGGTDTQYF. The DNA of the CDR3 is TGTGCCAGCAGCTTAACTAGCGGGGGGACAGATACGCAGTATTTT. Full variable domain (missing parts from reference TRBV7-9 and TRBJ2-3): DTGVSQNPRHKITKRGQNVTFRCDPISEHNRLYWYRQTLGQGPEFLTYFQNEAQLEKSRLLSDRFSAERPKGSFSTLEIQRTEQGDSAMYLCASSLTSGGTDTQYFGPGTRLTVL.